The rows below give T cell receptor beta chains drawn from one sample of a study of CD8 T cells in ankylosing spondylitis. TCRdb reprocessed the 5' RACE reads via MiXCR and lists one record per CDR3 protein. This sample has more than 600,000 distinct CDR3 sequences; roughly 19% occur once, and the top ten carry 15% to 20%. Sequenced: blood, either unsorted or a sorted T cell fraction (not recorded which). The receptors stem from a male donor with ankylosing spondylitis. Each CDR3 is given with its conserved first and last residue. The order of the fields is J gene, V gene, D gene, clone size, CDR3 protein, CDR3 DNA. A D gene is named only where the DNA matches it firmly. Clone size is stated in some rows and not others, as once, few, many or a class when expanded.

j_gene: TRBJ2-5
v_gene: TRBV28
d_gene: -
abundance: -
CDR3aa: CASSWEEETQYF
CDR3nt: TGTGCCAGCAGTTGGGAGGAAGAGACCCAGTACTTC

j_gene: TRBJ2-3
v_gene: TRBV29-1
d_gene: -
abundance: -
CDR3aa: CSVEPLQSVTQYF
CDR3nt: TGCAGCGTCGAGCCACTCCAGTCGGTTACGCAGTATTTT

j_gene: TRBJ2-7
v_gene: TRBV5-1
d_gene: -
abundance: few
CDR3aa: CASSSGFIGAYEQYF
CDR3nt: TGCGCCAGCAGCTCCGGCTTCATCGGAGCCTACGAGCAGTACTTC

j_gene: TRBJ2-1
v_gene: TRBV4-1
d_gene: -
abundance: -
CDR3aa: CASSQRLSSYNEQFF
CDR3nt: TGCGCCAGCAGCCAGAGATTGAGCTCCTACAATGAGCAGTTCTTC

j_gene: TRBJ1-1
v_gene: TRBV18
d_gene: -
abundance: many
CDR3aa: CASSPRDGNTEAFF
CDR3nt: TGTGCCAGCTCACCCCGGGACGGAAACACTGAAGCTTTCTTT

j_gene: TRBJ1-1
v_gene: TRBV4-1
d_gene: -
abundance: few
CDR3aa: CASSHVRANTEAFF
CDR3nt: TGCGCCAGCAGCCACGTCCGGGCGAACACTGAAGCTTTCTTT

j_gene: TRBJ2-2
v_gene: TRBV7-2
d_gene: TRBD2
abundance: few
CDR3aa: CASSLLGGVNTGELFF
CDR3nt: TGTGCCAGCAGCTTACTCGGGGGGGTAAACACCGGGGAGCTGTTTTTT

j_gene: TRBJ2-5
v_gene: TRBV27
d_gene: TRBD2
abundance: few
CDR3aa: CASSLSPGLAETQYF
CDR3nt: TGTGCCAGCAGCCTTAGCCCTGGACTAGCAGAGACCCAGTACTTC

j_gene: TRBJ2-5
v_gene: TRBV20-1
d_gene: -
abundance: -
CDR3aa: CSAIPGLGGETQYF
CDR3nt: TGCAGTGCTATTCCCGGTCTAGGGGGAGAGACCCAGTACTTC

j_gene: TRBJ2-3
v_gene: TRBV12-3/TRBV12-4
d_gene: -
abundance: -
CDR3aa: CASSPLRLSSTDTQYF
CDR3nt: TGTGCCAGCAGCCCCTTGAGGCTCTCTAGCACAGATACGCAGTATTTT

j_gene: TRBJ2-3
v_gene: TRBV5-6
d_gene: TRBD2
abundance: -
CDR3aa: CASTNAGGRGDTQYF
CDR3nt: TGTGCCAGCACCAATGCAGGTGGGAGGGGAGATACGCAGTATTTT

j_gene: TRBJ1-2
v_gene: TRBV7-6
d_gene: TRBD1
abundance: once
CDR3aa: CASSSRTGADGYTF
CDR3nt: TGTGCCAGCAGCTCCAGGACAGGGGCGGATGGCTACACCTTC

j_gene: TRBJ1-6
v_gene: TRBV6-1
d_gene: TRBD1
abundance: -
CDR3aa: CASSGGTEPYSPLHF
CDR3nt: TGTGCCAGCAGTGGCGGGACAGAACCTTATTCACCCCTCCACTTT

j_gene: TRBJ1-2
v_gene: TRBV12-3/TRBV12-4
d_gene: -
abundance: few
CDR3aa: CASSPEDYGYTF
CDR3nt: TGTGCCAGCAGTCCGGAGGACTATGGCTACACCTTC

j_gene: TRBJ1-1
v_gene: TRBV7-2
d_gene: TRBD1
abundance: many
CDR3aa: CASSLGGTGFPAFF
CDR3nt: TGTGCCAGCAGCTTAGGGGGGACAGGGTTCCCAGCTTTCTTT

j_gene: TRBJ2-3
v_gene: TRBV20-1
d_gene: TRBD2
abundance: few
CDR3aa: CSVGGTRTSGTDTQYF
CDR3nt: TGCAGTGTGGGAGGAACCCGGACTAGCGGCACAGATACGCAGTATTTT

j_gene: TRBJ2-2
v_gene: TRBV3-1
d_gene: -
abundance: -
CDR3aa: CASSHLGELFF
CDR3nt: TGTGCCAGCAGCCATTTGGGGGAGCTGTTTTTT

j_gene: TRBJ2-1
v_gene: TRBV20-1
d_gene: -
abundance: few
CDR3aa: CSAIEVAGKPYNEQFF
CDR3nt: TGCAGTGCCATCGAAGTGGCGGGGAAGCCCTACAATGAGCAGTTCTTC

j_gene: TRBJ2-7
v_gene: TRBV20-1
d_gene: TRBD2
abundance: -
CDR3aa: CSAREERGKRGQYF
CDR3nt: TGCAGTGCTAGAGAGGAGCGGGGGAAAAGGGGGCAGTACTTC

j_gene: TRBJ2-1
v_gene: TRBV4-3
d_gene: -
abundance: few
CDR3aa: CASSQDWDTAKQFF
CDR3nt: TGCGCCAGCAGCCAAGATTGGGACACCGCAAAGCAGTTCTTC

j_gene: TRBJ1-2
v_gene: TRBV3-1
d_gene: TRBD1
abundance: -
CDR3aa: CASSHRTGILYGYTF
CDR3nt: TGTGCCAGCAGCCACCGGACAGGGATACTCTATGGCTACACCTTC

j_gene: TRBJ2-1
v_gene: TRBV3-1
d_gene: -
abundance: many
CDR3aa: CASSQDLSAGNEQFF
CDR3nt: TGTGCCAGCAGCCAAGATTTGTCGGCGGGCAATGAGCAGTTCTTC